This entry is about one T cell receptor beta chain. This entry is derived from a study of T cell responses to AZD1222 COVID-19 vaccine. This table comes from immunoSEQ multiplex PCR, and its TCRdb copy is limited to in-frame clones, with some not included. The profile shows 75,000 to 100,000 clones, roughly nine tenths of them singletons. This clonotype was obtained from an adult in good health. Sample: peripheral blood, taken on day 0 of AZD1222 vaccination.

Here the CDR3 reads CASSLGSGTQYEQFF. Here the CDR3 DNA reads TGTGCCAGCAGTTTGGGTAGCGGGACCCAATATGAGCAGTTCTTC. This chain links TRBV28 with TRBJ2-1; TRBD2 aligns across 8 bases. Looked up from germline, CDR1 is MDHEN and CDR2 is SYDVKM. This CDR3 comprises 15 residues. The V and J ends lost 3 bases and 8 bases, in that order; junction bases with no gene match: 9.